The source of this T cell receptor beta chain is a study of blood T cell repertoires in COVID-19. Study-wide background: The origin of the acute and convalescent COVID-19 samples was the United States, Italy and Spain. T cells, B-cell-depleted T cells, or PBMCs supplied cDNA or gDNA.

Participant age was roughly 18 to 90 years, and participants resided in 25 or so US areas. Cohorts were assigned according to the clinical history that participants reported. Per germline, CDR1 SGHTA and CDR2 FQGNSA. The V end lost 3 bases, the J end lost 2 bases, and 11 bases lay between the germline ends. The CDR3 loop spans 14 amino acids. Sequenced by immunoSEQ multiplex PCR; TCRdb stores in-frame clones only, minus some. The table lists over 130,000 clones, about 80% of them singletons. The table lists this clone with a few counts. Source material: PBMCs or T cells enriched from blood (not recorded which). The TCR comes from a woman between 50 and 59 years old who had recovered from COVID-19. This chain uses TRBV7-2 with TRBJ2-7, with D tentatively TRBD1 (6 bases). The CDR3 region is CASSFSGQPYEQYF. In DNA, the CDR3 is TGTGCCAGCAGCTTTTCGGGACAACCCTACGAGCAGTACTTC. Based on the CDR3 plus reference TRBV7-2 and TRBJ2-7, the full variable domain is GAGVSQSPSNKVTEKGKDVELRCDPISGHTALYWYRQSLGQGLEFLIYFQGNSAPDKSGLPSDRFSAERTGGSVSTLTIQRTQQEDSAVYLCASSFSGQPYEQYFGPGTRLTVT.